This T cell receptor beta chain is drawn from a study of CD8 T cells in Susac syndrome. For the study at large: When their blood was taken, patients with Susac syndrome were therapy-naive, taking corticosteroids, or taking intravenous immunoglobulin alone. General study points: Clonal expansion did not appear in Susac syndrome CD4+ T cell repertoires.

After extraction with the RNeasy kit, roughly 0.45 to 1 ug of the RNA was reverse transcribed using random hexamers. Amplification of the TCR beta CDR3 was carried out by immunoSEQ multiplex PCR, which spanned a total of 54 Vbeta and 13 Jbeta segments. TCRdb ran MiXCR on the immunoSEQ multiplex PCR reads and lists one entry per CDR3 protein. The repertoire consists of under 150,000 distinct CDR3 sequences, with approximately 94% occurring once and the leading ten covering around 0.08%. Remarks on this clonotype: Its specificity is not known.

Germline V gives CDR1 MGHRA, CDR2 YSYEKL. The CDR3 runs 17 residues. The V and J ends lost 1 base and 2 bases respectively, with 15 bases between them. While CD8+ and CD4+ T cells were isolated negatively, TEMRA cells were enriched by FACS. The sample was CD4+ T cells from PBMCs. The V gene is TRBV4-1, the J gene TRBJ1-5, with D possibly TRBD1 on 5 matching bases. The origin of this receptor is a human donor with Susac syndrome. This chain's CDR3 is CASSQVQGGVGNQPQHF. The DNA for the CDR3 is TGCGCCAGCAGCCAAGTTCAGGGAGGAGTGGGCAATCAGCCCCAGCATTTT.